The T cell receptor beta chain described here comes from a study of long-term antiretroviral therapy in people with HIV. Whole-study results and caveats: ART preceded a rise in diversity that nonetheless stayed lower than in transplant donor controls. Blood dating 2004 to 2017 may reflect older ART regimens.

As concerns this clone: Antigen unknown.

Treatment for every participant with HIV took place in the United States. It was version v3.0 of the immunoSEQ assay that was run at survey level. Generated by immunoSEQ multiplex PCR, the TCRdb table keeps only in-frame clones and is missing some. Among about 28,000 clones listed, over 80% were seen once. J gave up 1 base and V 0 bases, and 11 bases lay outside the gene matches. From germline, CDR1 is PRHDT and CDR2 FYEKMQ (reference sequence). CDR3 length: 18 amino acids. The source is a man between 18 and 35 years old with HIV. The specimen was unsorted PBMCs, collected 0.4 years after starting antiretroviral therapy. V is TRBV13 and J is TRBJ1-1; 7 bases align to TRBD1. The CDR3 region has the DNA TGTGCCAGCAGCTTAGGGGAAGGCAGGGGGAACTCGAACACTGAAGCTTTCTTT. Protein sequence: CASSLGEGRGNSNTEAFF.